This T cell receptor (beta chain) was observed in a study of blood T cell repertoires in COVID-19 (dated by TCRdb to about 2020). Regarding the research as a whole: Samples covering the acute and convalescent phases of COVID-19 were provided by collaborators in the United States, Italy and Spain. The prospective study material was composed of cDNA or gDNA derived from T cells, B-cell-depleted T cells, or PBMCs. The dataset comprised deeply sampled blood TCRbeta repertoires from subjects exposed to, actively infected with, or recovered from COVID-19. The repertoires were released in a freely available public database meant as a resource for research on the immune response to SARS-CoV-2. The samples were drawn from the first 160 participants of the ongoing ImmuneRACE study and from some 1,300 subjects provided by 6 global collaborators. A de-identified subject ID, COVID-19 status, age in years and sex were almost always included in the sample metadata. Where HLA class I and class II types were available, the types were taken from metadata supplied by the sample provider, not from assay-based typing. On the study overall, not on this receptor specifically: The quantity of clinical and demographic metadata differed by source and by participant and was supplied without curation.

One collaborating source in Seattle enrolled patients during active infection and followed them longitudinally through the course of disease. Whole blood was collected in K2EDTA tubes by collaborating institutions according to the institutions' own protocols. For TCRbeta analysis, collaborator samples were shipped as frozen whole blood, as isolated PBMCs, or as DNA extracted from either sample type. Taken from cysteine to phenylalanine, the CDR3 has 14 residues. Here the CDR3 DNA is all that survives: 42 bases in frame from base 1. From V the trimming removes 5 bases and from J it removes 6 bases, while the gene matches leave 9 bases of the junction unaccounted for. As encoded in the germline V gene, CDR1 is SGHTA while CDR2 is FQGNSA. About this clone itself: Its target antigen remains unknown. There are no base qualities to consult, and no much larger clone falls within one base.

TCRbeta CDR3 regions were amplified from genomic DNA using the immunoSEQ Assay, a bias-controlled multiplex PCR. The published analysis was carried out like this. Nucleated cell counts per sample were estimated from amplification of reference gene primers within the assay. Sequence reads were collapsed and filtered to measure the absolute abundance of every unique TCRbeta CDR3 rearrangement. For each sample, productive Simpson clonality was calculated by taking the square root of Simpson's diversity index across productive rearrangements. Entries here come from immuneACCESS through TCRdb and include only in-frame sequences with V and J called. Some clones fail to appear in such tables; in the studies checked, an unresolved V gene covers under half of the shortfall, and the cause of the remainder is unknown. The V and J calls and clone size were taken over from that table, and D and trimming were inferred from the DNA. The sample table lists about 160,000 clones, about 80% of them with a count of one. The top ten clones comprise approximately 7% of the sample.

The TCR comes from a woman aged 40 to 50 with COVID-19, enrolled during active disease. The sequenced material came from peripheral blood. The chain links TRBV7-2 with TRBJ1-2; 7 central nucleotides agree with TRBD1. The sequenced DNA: TGTGCCAGCAGCCTCAAGGGACAGACTCATGGCTACACCTTC. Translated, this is CASSLKGQTHGYTF.